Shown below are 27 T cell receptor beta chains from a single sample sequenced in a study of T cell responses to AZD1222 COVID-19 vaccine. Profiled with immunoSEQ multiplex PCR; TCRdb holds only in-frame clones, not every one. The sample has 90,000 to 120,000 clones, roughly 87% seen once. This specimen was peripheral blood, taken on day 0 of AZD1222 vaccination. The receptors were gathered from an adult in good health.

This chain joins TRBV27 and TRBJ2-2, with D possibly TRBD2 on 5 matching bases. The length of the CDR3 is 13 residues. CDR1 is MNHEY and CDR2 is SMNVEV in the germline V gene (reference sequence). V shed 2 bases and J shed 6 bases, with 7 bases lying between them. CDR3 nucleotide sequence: TGTGCCAGCAGTTTAAGGAGGCCCGGGGAGCTGTTTTTT. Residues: CASSLRRPGELFF.

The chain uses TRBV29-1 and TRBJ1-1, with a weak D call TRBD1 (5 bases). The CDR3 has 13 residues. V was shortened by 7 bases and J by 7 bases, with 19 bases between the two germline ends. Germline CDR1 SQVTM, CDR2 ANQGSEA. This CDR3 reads CSAAGTQRGEAFF. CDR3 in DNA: TGCAGCGCTGCCGGGACCCAACGGGGTGAAGCTTTCTTT. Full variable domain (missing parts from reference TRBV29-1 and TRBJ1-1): SAVISQKPSRDICQRGTSLTIQCQVDSQVTMMFWYRQQPGQSLTLIATANQGSEATYESGFVIDKFPISRPNLTFSTLTVSNMSPEDSSIYLCSAAGTQRGEAFFGQGTRLTVV.

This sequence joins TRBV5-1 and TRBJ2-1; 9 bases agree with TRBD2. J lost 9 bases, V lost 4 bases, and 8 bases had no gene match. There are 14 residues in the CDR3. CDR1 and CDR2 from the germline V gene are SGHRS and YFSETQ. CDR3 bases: TGCGCCAGCAGCCCCGGGACTAGCCAGGGTGAGCAGTTCTTC. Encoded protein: CASSPGTSQGEQFF.

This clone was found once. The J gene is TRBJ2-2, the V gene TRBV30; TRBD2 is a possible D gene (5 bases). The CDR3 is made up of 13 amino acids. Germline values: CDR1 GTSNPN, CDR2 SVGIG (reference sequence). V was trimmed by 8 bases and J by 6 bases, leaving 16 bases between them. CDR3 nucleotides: TGTGCCCGGGGTAGTGTCTGGTCCGGGGAGCTGTTTTTT. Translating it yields CARGSVWSGELFF.

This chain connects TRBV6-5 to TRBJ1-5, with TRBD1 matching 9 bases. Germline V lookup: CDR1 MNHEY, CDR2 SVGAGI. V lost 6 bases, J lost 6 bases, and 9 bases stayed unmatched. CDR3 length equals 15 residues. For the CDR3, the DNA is TGTGCCAGCAGGAAAGCGGGACAGGGCTTTCAGCCCCAGCATTTT. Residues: CASRKAGQGFQPQHF.

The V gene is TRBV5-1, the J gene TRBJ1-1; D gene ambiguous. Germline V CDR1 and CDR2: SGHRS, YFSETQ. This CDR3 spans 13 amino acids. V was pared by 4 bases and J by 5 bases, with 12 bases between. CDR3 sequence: CASSPLYLTEAFF. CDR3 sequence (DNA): TGCGCCAGCAGCCCACTCTATTTGACTGAAGCTTTCTTT.

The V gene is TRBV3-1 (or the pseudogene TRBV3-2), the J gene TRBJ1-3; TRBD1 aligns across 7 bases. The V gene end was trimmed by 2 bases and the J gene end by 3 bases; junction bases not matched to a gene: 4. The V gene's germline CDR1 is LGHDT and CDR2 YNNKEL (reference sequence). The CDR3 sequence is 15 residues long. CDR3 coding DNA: TGTGCCAGCAGCCAAAACGACAGGGTTGGAAACACCATATATTTT. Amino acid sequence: CASSQNDRVGNTIYF.

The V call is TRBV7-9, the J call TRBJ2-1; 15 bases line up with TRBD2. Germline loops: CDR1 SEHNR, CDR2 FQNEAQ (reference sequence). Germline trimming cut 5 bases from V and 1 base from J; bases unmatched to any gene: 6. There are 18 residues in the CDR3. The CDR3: CASSPRTSGRASYNEQFF. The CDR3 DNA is TGTGCCAGCAGCCCAAGGACTAGCGGGAGGGCTTCCTACAATGAGCAGTTCTTC.

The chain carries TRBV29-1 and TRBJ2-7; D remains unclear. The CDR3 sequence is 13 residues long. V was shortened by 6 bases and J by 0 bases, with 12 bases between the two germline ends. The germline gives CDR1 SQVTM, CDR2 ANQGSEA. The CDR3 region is CSVRPVGSYEQYF. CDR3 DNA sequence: TGCAGCGTGCGCCCGGTGGGCTCCTACGAGCAGTACTTC.

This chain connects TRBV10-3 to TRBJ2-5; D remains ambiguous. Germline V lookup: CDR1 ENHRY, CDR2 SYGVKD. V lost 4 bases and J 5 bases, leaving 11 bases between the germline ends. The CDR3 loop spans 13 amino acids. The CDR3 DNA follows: TGTGCCATCAGTGTAACACACGGCGAGACCCAGTACTTC. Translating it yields CAISVTHGETQYF.

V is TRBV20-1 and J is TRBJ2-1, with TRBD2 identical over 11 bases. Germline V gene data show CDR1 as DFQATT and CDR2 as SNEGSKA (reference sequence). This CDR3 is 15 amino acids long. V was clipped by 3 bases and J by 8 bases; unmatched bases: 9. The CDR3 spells CSASVRTSGSDEQFF. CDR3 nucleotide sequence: TGCAGTGCTAGTGTTCGGACTAGCGGGTCAGATGAGCAGTTCTTC.

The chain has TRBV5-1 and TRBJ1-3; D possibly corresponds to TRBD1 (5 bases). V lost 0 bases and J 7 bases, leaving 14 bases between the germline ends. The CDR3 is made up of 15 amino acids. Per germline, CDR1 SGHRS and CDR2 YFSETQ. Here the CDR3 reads CASSLEGDPENTIYF. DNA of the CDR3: TGCGCCAGCAGCTTGGAAGGGGACCCCGAGAACACCATATATTTT.

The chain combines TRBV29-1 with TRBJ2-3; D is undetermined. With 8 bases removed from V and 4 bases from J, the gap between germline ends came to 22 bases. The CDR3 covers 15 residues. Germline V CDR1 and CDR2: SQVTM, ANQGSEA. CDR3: CSNPDGSRPADTQYF. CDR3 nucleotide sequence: TGCAGCAACCCCGATGGGTCCCGGCCGGCAGATACGCAGTATTTT.

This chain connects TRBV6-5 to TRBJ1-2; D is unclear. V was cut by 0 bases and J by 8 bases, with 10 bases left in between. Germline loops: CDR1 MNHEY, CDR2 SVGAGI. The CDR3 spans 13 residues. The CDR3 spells CASSYSSLLGYTF. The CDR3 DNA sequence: TGTGCCAGCAGTTACTCCTCCCTTCTGGGCTACACCTTC.

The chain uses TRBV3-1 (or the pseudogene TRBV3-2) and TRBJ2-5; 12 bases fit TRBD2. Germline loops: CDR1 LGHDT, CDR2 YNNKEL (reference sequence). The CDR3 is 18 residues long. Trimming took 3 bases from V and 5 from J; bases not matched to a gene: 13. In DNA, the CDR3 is TGTGCCAGCAGCCATAGGGGGCGACTAGCGGGAGCCCGTGAGACCCAGTACTTC. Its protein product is CASSHRGRLAGARETQYF.

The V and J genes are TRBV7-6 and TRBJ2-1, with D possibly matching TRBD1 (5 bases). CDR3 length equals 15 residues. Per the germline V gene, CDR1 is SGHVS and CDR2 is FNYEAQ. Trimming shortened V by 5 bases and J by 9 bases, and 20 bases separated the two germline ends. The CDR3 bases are TGTGCCAGCAGCCCCAATCTGGGGCCCCGGAGTGAGCAGTTCTTC. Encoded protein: CASSPNLGPRSEQFF.

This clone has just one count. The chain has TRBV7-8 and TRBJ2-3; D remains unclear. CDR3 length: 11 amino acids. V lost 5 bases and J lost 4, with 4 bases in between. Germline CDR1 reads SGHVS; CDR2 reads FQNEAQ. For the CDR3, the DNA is TGTGCCAGCAGCCTGCCAGATACGCAGTATTTT. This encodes CASSLPDTQYF.

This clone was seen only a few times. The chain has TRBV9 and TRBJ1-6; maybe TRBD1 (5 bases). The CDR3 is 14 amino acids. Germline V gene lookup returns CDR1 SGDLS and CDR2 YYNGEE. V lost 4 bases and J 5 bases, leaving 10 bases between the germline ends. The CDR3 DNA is TGTGCCAGCAGCCAACGGGGGAATAATTCACCCCTCCACTTT. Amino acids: CASSQRGNNSPLHF.

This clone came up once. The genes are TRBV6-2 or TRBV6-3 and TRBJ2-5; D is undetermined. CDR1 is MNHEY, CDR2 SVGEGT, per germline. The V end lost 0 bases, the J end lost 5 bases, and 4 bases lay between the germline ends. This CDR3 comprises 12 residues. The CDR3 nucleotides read TGTGCCAGCAGTTACTCCCGGGAGACCCAGTACTTC. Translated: CASSYSRETQYF.

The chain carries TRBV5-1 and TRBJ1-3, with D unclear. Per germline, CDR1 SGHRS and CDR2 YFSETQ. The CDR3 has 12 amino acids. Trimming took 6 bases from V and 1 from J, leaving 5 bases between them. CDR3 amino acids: CASIGSGNTIYF. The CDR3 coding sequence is TGCGCCAGCATTGGTTCTGGAAACACCATATATTTT. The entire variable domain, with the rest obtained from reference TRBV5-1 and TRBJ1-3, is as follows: KAGVTQTPRYLIKTRGQQVTLSCSPISGHRSVSWYQQTPGQGLQFLFEYFSETQRNKGNFPGRFSGRQFSNSRSEMNVSTLELGDSALYLCASIGSGNTIYFGEGSWLTVV.

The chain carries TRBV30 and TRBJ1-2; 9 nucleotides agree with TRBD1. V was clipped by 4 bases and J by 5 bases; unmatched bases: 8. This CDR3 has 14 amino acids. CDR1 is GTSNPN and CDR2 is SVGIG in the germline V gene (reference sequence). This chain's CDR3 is CAWMETGGRYGYTF. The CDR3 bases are TGTGCCTGGATGGAAACAGGGGGCCGTTATGGCTACACCTTC.

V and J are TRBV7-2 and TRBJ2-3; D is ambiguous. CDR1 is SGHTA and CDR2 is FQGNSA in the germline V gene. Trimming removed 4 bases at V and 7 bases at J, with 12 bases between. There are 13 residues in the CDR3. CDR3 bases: TGTGCCAGCAGCTCCCAGCTAGGGAATACGCAGTATTTT. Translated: CASSSQLGNTQYF.

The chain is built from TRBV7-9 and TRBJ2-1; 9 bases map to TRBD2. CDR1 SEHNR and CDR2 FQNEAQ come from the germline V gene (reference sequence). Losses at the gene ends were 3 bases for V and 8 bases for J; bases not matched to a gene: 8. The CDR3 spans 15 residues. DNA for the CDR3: TGTGCCAGCAGCTTGTCTGCGGGGGGGCGGGATGAGCAGTTCTTC. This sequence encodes CASSLSAGGRDEQFF.

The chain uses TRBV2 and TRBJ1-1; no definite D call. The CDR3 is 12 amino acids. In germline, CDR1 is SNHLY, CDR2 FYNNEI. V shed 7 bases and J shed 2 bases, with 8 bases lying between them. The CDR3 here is CASTPSNTEAFF. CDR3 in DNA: TGTGCCAGCACCCCTTCCAACACTGAAGCTTTCTTT.

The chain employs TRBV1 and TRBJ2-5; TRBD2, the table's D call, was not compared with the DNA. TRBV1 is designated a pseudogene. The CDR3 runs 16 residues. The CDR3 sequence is CTSSQAISGGRETQYF. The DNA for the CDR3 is TGCACCAGCAGCCAGGCGATTAGCGGGGGTCGGGAGACCCAGTACTTC.

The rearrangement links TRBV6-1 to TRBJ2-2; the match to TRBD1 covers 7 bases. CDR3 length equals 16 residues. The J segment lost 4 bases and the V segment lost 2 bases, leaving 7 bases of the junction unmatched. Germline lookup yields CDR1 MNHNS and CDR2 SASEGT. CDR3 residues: CASSETGDLGTGELFF. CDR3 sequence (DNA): TGTGCCAGCAGTGAAACAGGGGATTTAGGCACCGGGGAGCTGTTTTTT.

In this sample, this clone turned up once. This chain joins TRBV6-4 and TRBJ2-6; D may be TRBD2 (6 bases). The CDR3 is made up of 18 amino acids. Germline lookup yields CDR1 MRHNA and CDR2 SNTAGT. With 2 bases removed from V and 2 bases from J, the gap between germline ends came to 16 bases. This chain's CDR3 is CASSDLERRGAGANVLTF. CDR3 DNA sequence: TGTGCCAGCAGTGACCTTGAAAGGAGGGGAGCTGGGGCCAACGTCCTGACTTTC.